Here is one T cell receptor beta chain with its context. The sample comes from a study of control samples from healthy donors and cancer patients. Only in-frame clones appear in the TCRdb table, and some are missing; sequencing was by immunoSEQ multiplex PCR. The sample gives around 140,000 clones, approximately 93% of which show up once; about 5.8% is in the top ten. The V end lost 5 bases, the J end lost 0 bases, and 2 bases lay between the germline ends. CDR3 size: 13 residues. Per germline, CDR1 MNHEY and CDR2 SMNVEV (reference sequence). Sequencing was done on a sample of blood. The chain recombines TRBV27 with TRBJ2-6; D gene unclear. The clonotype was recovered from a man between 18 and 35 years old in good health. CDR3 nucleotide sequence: TGTGCCAGCAGTATCTCTGGGGCCAACGTCCTGACTTTC. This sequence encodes CASSISGANVLTF. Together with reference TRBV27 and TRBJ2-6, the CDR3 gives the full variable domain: EAQVTQNPRYLITVTGKKLTVTCSQNMNHEYMSWYRQDPGLGLRQIYYSMNVEVTDKGDVPEGYKVSRKEKRNFPLILESPSPNQTSLYFCASSISGANVLTFGAGSRLTVL.